This T cell receptor beta chain was observed in a study of blood T cell repertoires in COVID-19. Across the whole study: Italy, Spain and the United States were the sources of the convalescent and acute COVID-19 samples. Nucleic acid was either cDNA or gDNA, and it came from T cells, B-cell-depleted T cells, or PBMCs.

Study processing details: Reference gene primers were amplified, and this amplification served to estimate nucleated cell counts. Clones were sequenced by immunoSEQ multiplex PCR, and TCRdb holds only the in-frame ones, with some missing. V, J and clone size reflect that table, while D and trimming were determined from the DNA. The sample lists about 87,000 clones, approximately 75% occurring once. V was pared by 5 bases and J by 8 bases, with 10 bases between. The CDR3 has 12 amino acids. CDR1 SEHNR and CDR2 FQNEAQ come from the germline V gene (reference sequence). This receptor was identified in a woman between 45 and 60 years old with acute or convalescent COVID-19. The sequenced sample consisted of peripheral blood. The chain recombines TRBV7-9 with TRBJ1-3; maybe TRBD1 (5 bases). CDR3 sequence reads: CASSLGGDTIYF. The CDR3, as DNA: TGTGCCAGCAGCCTTGGGGGGGACACCATATATTTT.